This T cell receptor beta chain was recorded in a study of T cell responses to AZD1222 COVID-19 vaccine. On this clone itself: The antigen is undetermined.

V was clipped by 6 bases and J by 0 bases, with 9 bases between them. The germline V gene encodes CDR1 MNHEY and CDR2 SVGAGI. The CDR3 contains 13 residues. Second-dose schedules of about 4 or about 12 weeks were combined. Notes on the study in general: None of the repertoires were sampled until the peak T cell response had passed.

Clones were sequenced by immunoSEQ multiplex PCR, and TCRdb holds only the in-frame ones, with some missing. The table has roughly 200,000 clones, approximately 89% seen once. Specimen: peripheral blood, collected 28 days after the second AZD1222 dose. The source is an adult who received the AZD1222 COVID-19 vaccine. V is TRBV6-5 and J is TRBJ2-7; D is perhaps TRBD2 (6 bases). CDR3 protein: CASSRGNSYEQYF. The CDR3 nucleotides read TGTGCCAGCAGCCGGGGGAACTCCTACGAGCAGTACTTC.